These T cell receptor beta chains were read from a single sample in a study of blood T cell repertoires in COVID-19. Profiled with immunoSEQ multiplex PCR; TCRdb holds only in-frame clones, not every one. The sample shows over 90,000 clones, around 90% of them seen only once. What was sequenced was peripheral blood. These receptors came from a human donor in a cohort sampled during active COVID-19. Each CDR3 is given with its conserved first and last residue. The D gene is left open where the match is weak.

v_call | d_call | cdr3_aa
TRBV7-2 | . | CASSPRGRGATGELFF
TRBV7-9 | . | CASSLGHRASYEQYF
TRBV12-5 | TRBD1 | CASETGAGFVDTIYF
TRBV27 | . | CASSSPGWGVTDTQYF
TRBV18 | . | CASSPGGAREKLFF
TRBV18 | . | CASSQNGDWQPQHF
TRBV28 | . | CASSPQTTQPAGQFF
TRBV12-3/TRBV12-4 | TRBD2 | CASSPLAGGAQYF
TRBV6-4 | TRBD2 | CASSDGTSGATDTQYF
TRBV4-1 | . | CASSPRTVPLNGYTF
TRBV23-1 | . | CASSQERLSVDQPQHF
TRBV4-1 | . | CASSHRQHNQPQHF
TRBV4-2 | TRBD2 | CASSQDLFGASGRKNIQYF
TRBV7-2 | . | CASSLVTSGTQYF
TRBV5-1 | . | CASSPRQTPNTGELFF
TRBV7-2 | TRBD2 | CASSLAGLAVETQYF
TRBV6-6 | TRBD2 | CASSPIAGLNNEQFF
TRBV25-1 | TRBD1 | CASGGDRGFDEQFF
TRBV6-1 | . | CASSEVGGLQETQYF
TRBV3-1/TRBV3-2 | TRBD1 | CASSHRDRGKTNYGYTF
TRBV9 | TRBD1 | CASSLLWDRRTDTQYF
TRBV4-3 | TRBD2 | CASGAGSSPTYEQYF
TRBV7-2 | . | CALHPGVKSTEAFF
TRBV2 | TRBD1 | CASSDRGLGANVLTF
TRBV2 | . | CASNPGYNSPLHF
TRBV24-1 | TRBD1 | CATSDPGQGNTGELFF
TRBV29-1 | . | CSAGYRGGDTQYF
TRBV10-3 | . | CAISESTRGVYNEQFF
TRBV7-6 | . | CASSLAGRDGYTF
TRBV5-1 | TRBD1 | CASREPYRGINYGYTF
TRBV12-3/TRBV12-4 | . | CASSLHSNQPQHF
TRBV5-6 | TRBD2 | CASSALAGVSWTQYF
TRBV9 | . | CASSGGRPQETQYF
TRBV2 | . | CANTGGGTEAFF
TRBV24-1 | . | CATSDPGGREDTQYF
TRBV10-3 | . | CAISRNREVNSPLHF
TRBV10-1 | . | CASSERGIGEQYF
TRBV10-3 | TRBD1 | CAISEGPTGGRETQYF
TRBV6-5 | . | CASSQTGDLGYTF
TRBV5-4 | . | CASSPGTPSSYEQYF
TRBV4-1 | TRBD1 | CASSPRTGNYEQYF
TRBV5-1 | . | CASSLDGGKGTLFF
TRBV13 | TRBD2 | CASSYPRTAGGPNEQFF
TRBV7-8 | . | CASSTRWLFNEQFF
TRBV4-2 | TRBD2 | CASSHGGLAGGRGRETQYF
TRBV10-3 | . | CAISGATSTDTQYF
TRBV15 | . | CATSRHDLIRVYYNEQFF
TRBV18 | TRBD2 | CASSPQTGGPQETQYF
TRBV19 | TRBD1 | CASSLWGQINYGYTF
TRBV10-1 | . | CASSEHLARSPETWYEQYF